This note documents a single T cell receptor beta chain sequence. Antigen unknown. The sample is drawn from a study of shared clonotypes between healthy human individuals. General study results and limits: An effect of sequencing depth on clonotype sharing among donors was expected.

The V segment lost 4 bases and the J segment 7 bases; nucleotides outside the gene matches: 5. CDR1 is SGHDT, CDR2 YYEEEE, per germline. The CDR3 spans 12 residues. Sequencing used immunoSEQ multiplex PCR; TCRdb keeps in-frame clones, though not all of them. The table includes roughly 2.6 million clones, approximately 90% detected once. The chain employs TRBV5-6 and TRBJ2-7, with TRBD2 matching 7 bases. This receptor was identified in a man aged 18 to 29 in good health. Sequenced: naive CD4+ T cells sorted from blood. Described subset: CD45RA+ positively selected. CDR3 loop: CASSLTSWEQYF. CDR3 nucleotides: TGTGCCAGCAGCCTGACTAGCTGGGAGCAGTACTTC.